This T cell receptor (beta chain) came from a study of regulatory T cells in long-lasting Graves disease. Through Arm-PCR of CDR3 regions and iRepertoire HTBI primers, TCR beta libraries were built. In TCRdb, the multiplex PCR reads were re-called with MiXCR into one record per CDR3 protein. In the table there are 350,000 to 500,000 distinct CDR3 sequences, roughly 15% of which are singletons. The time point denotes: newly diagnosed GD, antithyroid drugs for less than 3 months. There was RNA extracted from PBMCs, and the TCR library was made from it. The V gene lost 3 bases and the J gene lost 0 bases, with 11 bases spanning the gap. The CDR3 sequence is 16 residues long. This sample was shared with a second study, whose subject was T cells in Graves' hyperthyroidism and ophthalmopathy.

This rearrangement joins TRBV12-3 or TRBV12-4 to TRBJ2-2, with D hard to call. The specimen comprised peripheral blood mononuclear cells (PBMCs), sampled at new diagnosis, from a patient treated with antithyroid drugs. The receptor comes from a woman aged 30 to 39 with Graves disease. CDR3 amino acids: CASSFIRSTNTGELFF. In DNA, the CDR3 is TGTGCCAGCAGTTTTATCAGAAGTACGAACACCGGGGAGCTGTTTTTT.